Sequencing of this T cell receptor (beta chain) was carried out in a study of CXCR3-negative and CXCR3-positive naive CD8 T cells. Study-wide points: Similar levels of surface CD5 were seen between naive subsets; TCR strength was inferred from TRB CDR3 properties.

This CDR3 is built from 16 residues. Germline loops: CDR1 SGHVS, CDR2 FNYEAQ. Preparation of TRB cDNA libraries relied on 5' RACE carrying UMI labels. TCRdb reanalyzed the 5' RACE reads, giving one entry per CDR3 protein sequence and no DNA. The sample has about 26,000 distinct CDR3 sequences; the top ten hold about 2.6%. This clonotype is classed as medium-sized by frequency. Its antigen is not identified. This rearrangement joins TRBV7-6 to TRBJ2-2; lacking DNA, the TRBD1 call made by TCRdb goes unchecked. This receptor was identified in a human donor in good health. Some clones in this sample may be carry-over from other donors' samples. Sequenced: naive CXCR3- CD8+ T cells from blood. Subset here: CD45RO-CCR7+CD27+CD95- naive CD8+ T cells lacking CXCR3 (TNR3-). The CDR3 here is CASSPGTPSGTGELFF.